These 23 T cell receptor beta chains originate from one sample sequenced in a study of blood T cell repertoires in COVID-19. Here immunoSEQ multiplex PCR was the method, and the copy in TCRdb shows in-frame clones only, minus some. The sample carries roughly 250,000 clones, 80% to 90% recorded once. The sample comprised PBMCs or T cells enriched from blood (not recorded which). The receptors here all came from a man in his fifties who had been exposed to COVID-19.

CDR3 sequence reads: CASSGLTNQPQHF. The DNA of the CDR3 is TGTGCCAGCTCAGGTCTAACCAATCAGCCCCAGCATTTT. The chain combines TRBV9 with TRBJ1-5; D gene uncertain. The CDR3 totals 13 residues. With 7 bases removed from V and 3 bases from J, the gap between germline ends came to 11 bases. Germline V gives CDR1 SGDLS, CDR2 YYNGEE.

This clone appeared a few times. The chain has TRBV2 and TRBJ1-2; the match to TRBD1 covers 10 bases. Germline V gene data show CDR1 as SNHLY and CDR2 as FYNNEI. Losses at the gene ends were 6 bases for V and 4 bases for J; bases not matched to a gene: 8. There are 15 residues in the CDR3. CDR3 loop: CASRETGGEGYGYTF. DNA for the CDR3: TGTGCCAGCAGAGAGACAGGGGGCGAAGGCTATGGCTACACCTTC.

CDR3 loop: CATSRDSLRSRNEKLFF. CDR3 nucleotides: TGTGCCACCAGCAGAGATAGTTTACGGAGCCGCAATGAAAAACTGTTTTTT. This chain connects TRBV15 to TRBJ1-4, with D unclear. CDR1 is LNHNV, CDR2 YYDKDF, per germline (reference sequence). This CDR3 spans 17 amino acids. Trimming removed 0 bases at V and 5 bases at J, with 16 bases between.

The genes are TRBV24-1 and TRBJ2-2; 13 bases map to TRBD2. The germline V gene has CDR1 KGHDR and CDR2 SFDVKD. This CDR3 region has 18 residues. With V trimmed by 3 bases and J by 7 bases, 10 bases remained unmatched. The CDR3 bases are TGTGCCACCAGTGATCCGGGACTAGCGGGATCATATAGCGGGGAGCTGTTTTTT. Amino acid sequence: CATSDPGLAGSYSGELFF.

This sequence joins TRBV29-1 and TRBJ1-5, with 7 nucleotides matching TRBD1. CDR3 length: 16 amino acids. Losses at the gene ends were 6 bases for V and 0 bases for J; bases not matched to a gene: 11. Germline V gives CDR1 SQVTM, CDR2 ANQGSEA. CDR3 nucleotides: TGCAGCGTCATACAGGGGTCGGCGGATAGCAATCAGCCCCAGCATTTT. Its protein product is CSVIQGSADSNQPQHF.

The V gene is TRBV6-5, the J gene TRBJ2-5; perhaps TRBD1 as D (6 bases). Germline CDR1 reads MNHEY; CDR2 reads SVGAGI. V lost 8 bases and J 5 bases, leaving 15 bases between the germline ends. This CDR3 has 13 amino acids. The CDR3, as DNA: TGTGCCAGCCGGCAGGGGATAAGTGAGACCCAGTACTTC. This gives the protein CASRQGISETQYF.

The chain combines TRBV29-1 with TRBJ2-5; D perhaps matches TRBD1 (6 bases). The length of the CDR3 is 13 residues. The germline V gene has CDR1 SQVTM and CDR2 ANQGSEA. Trimming took 3 bases from V and 4 from J, leaving 12 bases between them. CDR3 nucleotides: TGCAGCGTTGACCTAACCAGGGGAGAGACCCAGTACTTC. This translates into CSVDLTRGETQYF.

The chain links TRBV10-3 to TRBJ1-2; 9 nucleotides match TRBD1. V lost 6 bases and J lost 6; bases outside the gene matches: 5. Germline values: CDR1 ENHRY, CDR2 SYGVKD. This CDR3 has 13 amino acids. The CDR3 protein is CAIRRQGGNGYTF. In nucleotides, the CDR3 is TGTGCCATCAGACGACAGGGGGGGAATGGCTACACCTTC.

This chain connects TRBV4-2 to TRBJ1-2, with 11 bases aligning to TRBD1. The germline CDR1 and CDR2 sequences are LGHNA and YNFKEQ. V lost 3 bases and J lost 4; bases outside the gene matches: 10. The CDR3 covers 17 residues. The CDR3 sequence: CASSQVEGQGAFYGYTF. DNA of the CDR3: TGTGCCAGCAGCCAGGTGGAAGGACAGGGGGCTTTCTATGGCTACACCTTC.

The rearrangement links TRBV5-6 to TRBJ2-2; 8 bases line up with TRBD1. This CDR3 is 16 amino acids long. Trimming took 4 bases from V and 5 from J; bases not matched to a gene: 10. CDR1 and CDR2 (germline): SGHDT, YYEEEE. The DNA of the CDR3 is TGTGCCAGCAGCCACCTCCGTTGGACAGGGACCGGGGAGCTGTTTTTT. Encoded protein: CASSHLRWTGTGELFF.

The chain has TRBV6-1 and TRBJ1-2; 10 bases fit TRBD1. V shed 0 bases, J shed 5 bases, and the junction held 6 bases outside the gene matches. The germline CDR1 and CDR2 sequences are MNHNS and SASEGT. The CDR3 runs 16 residues. The CDR3 spells CASSEAKWDRGYGYTF. For the CDR3, the DNA is TGTGCCAGCAGTGAAGCGAAGTGGGACAGGGGATATGGCTACACCTTC.

V usage is TRBV5-1 and J usage is TRBJ1-2; 7 positions agree with TRBD1. With 0 bases clipped from V and 5 bases from J, the junction kept 7 bases outside the gene matches. Germline CDR1 reads SGHRS; CDR2 reads YFSETQ. The CDR3 length is 15 residues. Here the CDR3 DNA reads TGCGCCAGCAGCTTGGCCGGGACAGACAATTATGGCTACACCTTC. Protein product: CASSLAGTDNYGYTF.

The genes are TRBV15 and TRBJ1-4, with D possibly matching TRBD1 (5 bases). The V end was cut by 0 bases, the J end by 0 bases, with 11 bases between. Germline V lookup: CDR1 LNHNV, CDR2 YYDKDF (reference sequence). The CDR3 contains 17 residues. This chain's CDR3 is CATSREGVPATNEKLFF. CDR3 coding DNA: TGTGCCACCAGCAGAGAAGGGGTTCCAGCAACTAATGAAAAACTGTTTTTT.

The rearrangement uses TRBV2 and TRBJ1-2; perhaps TRBD1 as D (5 bases). CDR3 size: 14 residues. V was clipped by 2 bases and J by 13 bases, with 20 bases between them. CDR1 is SNHLY, CDR2 FYNNEI, per germline. The CDR3 bases are TGTGCCAGCAGTGAATTCAATTTGGTGGGGCTTTGCACCTTC. Its translation is CASSEFNLVGLCTF.

This chain uses TRBV27 with TRBJ2-7; the D is unclear. Germline V gene sequence: CDR1 MNHEY, CDR2 SMNVEV (reference sequence). The V end was cut by 10 bases, the J end by 1 base, with 17 bases between. This CDR3 contains 14 residues. The CDR3 bases are TGTGCCACGCCTGGGCCCCGAGAGTCCTACGAGCAGTACGTC. Translating it yields CATPGPRESYEQYV.

This clone was detected once. The chain employs TRBV3-1 (or the pseudogene TRBV3-2) and TRBJ2-3; 11 positions match TRBD2. V shed 4 bases and J 3 bases; nucleotides not matched to a gene: 9. Germline assignment: CDR1 LGHDT and CDR2 YNNKEL (reference sequence). The CDR3 totals 17 residues. In DNA, the CDR3 is TGTGCCAGCAGCCCCCCTAGGGCTAGCGGGAGGACAGATACGCAGTATTTT. It translates to CASSPPRASGRTDTQYF.

This chain uses TRBV19 with TRBJ2-7, with TRBD1 as a possible D gene (6 bases). CDR1 and CDR2 (germline): LNHDA, SQIVND (reference sequence). V lost 6 bases and J 2 bases, leaving 14 bases between the germline ends. This CDR3 is built from 14 residues. The CDR3 DNA sequence: TGTGCCAGTAGCACAGGGATGAAGCCCTACGAGCAGTACTTC. This sequence encodes CASSTGMKPYEQYF.

The chain uses TRBV13 and TRBJ1-6, with 9 bases aligning to TRBD1. V was pared by 5 bases and J by 9 bases, with 11 bases of the junction left unmatched. CDR1 is PRHDT, CDR2 FYEKMQ, per germline (reference sequence). The CDR3 runs to 16 residues. CDR3 amino acids: CASSQGTGRYGSPLHF. CDR3 nucleotides: TGTGCCAGCAGCCAGGGGACAGGGAGATATGGTTCACCCCTCCACTTT.

The chain uses TRBV5-4 and TRBJ1-2, with D possibly TRBD1 on 5 matching bases. With 3 bases removed from V and 2 bases from J, the gap between germline ends came to 14 bases. CDR3 length: 15 amino acids. Per germline, CDR1 SGHNT and CDR2 YYREEE (reference sequence). In DNA form, the CDR3 reads TGTGCCAGCAGCTCCGTATACAGGCCGAACTATGGCTACACCTTC. Protein sequence: CASSSVYRPNYGYTF.

The rearrangement uses TRBV16 and TRBJ1-4; tentative D call: TRBD1 (6 bases). CDR1 and CDR2 (germline): KGHSY, FQNENV. The CDR3 loop spans 16 amino acids. V dropped 1 base and J dropped 6 bases, with 15 bases sitting between them. The CDR3 nucleotides are TGTGCCAGCAGCCAATTCTCGACAGGACAAGATGAAAAACTGTTTTTT. Its translation is CASSQFSTGQDEKLFF.

The V gene is TRBV30, the J gene TRBJ1-6; tentative D call: TRBD1 (6 bases). Trimming left V 4 bases short and J 9 bases short, with 16 bases between. The CDR3 is 14 residues long. From germline, CDR1 is GTSNPN and CDR2 SVGIG (reference sequence). Written as DNA, the CDR3 is TGTGCCTGGAATCGGGCCCTAGGGGGTTCACCCCTCCACTTT. This translates into CAWNRALGGSPLHF.

The rearrangement links TRBV9 to TRBJ1-5; D is perhaps TRBD1 (6 bases). Trimming removed 1 base from V and 6 bases from J, with 11 bases in between. The CDR3 extends over 14 amino acids. Germline lookup yields CDR1 SGDLS and CDR2 YYNGEE. The CDR3 region has the DNA TGTGCCAGCAGCGTAACAGGGTCAGGTCAGCCCCAGCATTTT. Protein: CASSVTGSGQPQHF.

The rearrangement uses TRBV3-1 (or the pseudogene TRBV3-2) and TRBJ2-5; weak D call: TRBD2 (6 bases). This CDR3 region has 15 residues. Trimming removed 4 bases at V and 5 bases at J, with 17 bases between. CDR1 is LGHDT, CDR2 YNNKEL, per germline (reference sequence). The CDR3 reads CASSPVWRVGETQYF. CDR3 bases: TGTGCCAGCAGCCCGGTTTGGAGGGTGGGCGAGACCCAGTACTTC.